Following are 18 T cell receptor beta chains from one sample sequenced in a study of T cell responses to AZD1222 COVID-19 vaccine. Assay: immunoSEQ multiplex PCR; the TCRdb copy retains only in-frame clones and omits some. The profile shows under 200,000 clones, 90% to 95% of them singletons. Sequenced material: peripheral blood, taken on day 0 of AZD1222 vaccination. The receptors originated from an adult in good health.

The genes are TRBV9 and TRBJ1-2; 7 nucleotides align to TRBD1. The CDR3 loop spans 12 amino acids. Germline values: CDR1 SGDLS, CDR2 YYNGEE. V lost 4 bases and J lost 10; bases outside the gene matches: 7. CDR3 DNA: TGTGCCAGCAGCACCACAGGGGCCCACTACACCTTC. It encodes CASSTTGAHYTF.

J is TRBJ1-3 and V is TRBV2, with 9 nucleotides matching TRBD1. V was clipped by 2 bases and J by 3 bases; unmatched bases: 8. The CDR3 sequence is 17 residues long. CDR1 and CDR2 (germline): SNHLY, FYNNEI. The CDR3 DNA reads TGTGCCAGCAGTGAAAGGGGCCGGGACAGGGTTGGAAACACCATATATTTT. Its protein product is CASSERGRDRVGNTIYF.

The table lists this clone with a count of one. The chain recombines TRBV6-5 with TRBJ1-1; D perhaps matches TRBD1 (5 bases). Looked up from germline, CDR1 is MNHEY and CDR2 is SVGAGI. The CDR3 length is 12 residues. Between the trimmed V and J ends, which lost 8 bases and 3 bases, there was a span of 10 bases. The CDR3 region has the DNA TGTGCCAGCGGTCCAGGGTACACTGAAGCTTTCTTT. Its translation: CASGPGYTEAFF.

The rearrangement joins TRBV14 to TRBJ1-2; no clear D gene. The CDR3 is made up of 13 amino acids. The germline V and J ends were trimmed by 3 bases and 7 bases, with 12 bases remaining between them. In germline, CDR1 is SGHDN, CDR2 FVKESK. As DNA, the CDR3 is TGTGCCAGCAGCCACAGAGACGCGGGTGGCTACACCTTC. Translated, it gives CASSHRDAGGYTF.

A single count supports this clone. The rearrangement links TRBV27 to TRBJ1-6; D gene ambiguous. V dropped 3 bases and J dropped 0 bases, with 18 bases sitting between them. The CDR3 sequence is 19 residues long. Germline V lookup: CDR1 MNHEY, CDR2 SMNVEV (reference sequence). The CDR3 DNA reads TGTGCCAGCAGTTTCGTTTCCGCATCCATGAGCTCCTATAATTCACCCCTCCACTTT. Translating it yields CASSFVSASMSSYNSPLHF.

The chain carries TRBV2 and TRBJ2-7; D uncertain. There are 13 residues in the CDR3. Between the trimmed V and J ends, which lost 7 bases and 1 base, there was a span of 11 bases. Germline V CDR1 and CDR2: SNHLY, FYNNEI. The CDR3 here is CASIREGSYEQYF. The CDR3 bases are TGTGCCAGCATTAGAGAAGGATCCTACGAGCAGTACTTC.

V and J are TRBV6-6 and TRBJ2-7; 9 nucleotides match TRBD1. After removal of 6 bases from V and 4 bases from J, the junction contained 7 bases not matched to a gene. The CDR3 totals 14 residues. Germline V CDR1 and CDR2: MNHNY, SVGAGI (reference sequence). As DNA, the CDR3 is TGTGCCAGCAGCCGCACAGGGGGCTGGTACGAGCAGTACTTC. Protein sequence: CASSRTGGWYEQYF.

This clone was counted a single time. The chain combines TRBV6-6 with TRBJ2-1, with TRBD1 as a possible D gene (6 bases). CDR1 and CDR2 from the germline V gene are MNHNY and SVGAGI (reference sequence). Trimming cost V 4 bases and J 7 bases, with 8 bases left between them. This CDR3 is 12 amino acids long. This chain's CDR3 is CASSSRGNEQFF. The CDR3 DNA reads TGTGCCAGCAGTTCCAGGGGAAATGAGCAGTTCTTC.

V gene TRBV5-1 combines with J gene TRBJ1-1; D is possibly TRBD1 (5 bases). Germline lookup yields CDR1 SGHRS and CDR2 YFSETQ. Trimming removed 5 bases at V and 2 bases at J, with 13 bases between. The CDR3 runs to 14 residues. CDR3 DNA sequence: TGCGCCAGCAGAGATGACAGCCTCAACACTGAAGCTTTCTTT. This encodes CASRDDSLNTEAFF.

V and J are TRBV4-1 and TRBJ2-7; D possibly corresponds to TRBD1 (5 bases). The ends were cut back, 0 bases at V and 4 bases at J, with 16 bases in the middle. This CDR3 comprises 16 residues. Per the germline V gene, CDR1 is MGHRA and CDR2 is YSYEKL. CDR3 bases: TGCGCCAGCAGCCAAGATTATCAGGGTTTGAGGTACGAGCAGTACTTC. It is translated as CASSQDYQGLRYEQYF.

The V call is TRBV10-3, the J call TRBJ2-1; TRBD2 agrees at 11 bases. The CDR3 is 15 residues long. Losses at the gene ends were 10 bases for V and 0 bases for J; bases not matched to a gene: 5. Germline CDR1 reads ENHRY; CDR2 reads SYGVKD. This CDR3 reads CATASGGSSYNEQFF. The CDR3 region has the DNA TGTGCCACCGCTAGCGGGGGGAGCTCCTACAATGAGCAGTTCTTC.

V and J are TRBV28 and TRBJ1-1, with D hard to call. The V gene lost 5 bases and the J gene lost 2 bases, with 9 bases spanning the gap. Germline V lookup: CDR1 MDHEN, CDR2 SYDVKM. The length of the CDR3 is 13 residues. The CDR3, as DNA: TGTGCCAGCAGTCCAGTCGGAAACACTGAAGCTTTCTTT. It yields the protein CASSPVGNTEAFF.

This clone was recorded once. The chain combines TRBV7-3 with TRBJ1-3; the match to TRBD1 covers 8 bases. The V gene's germline CDR1 is SGHTA and CDR2 FQGTGA. The CDR3 spans 14 residues. With 5 bases clipped from V and 8 bases from J, the junction kept 8 bases outside the gene matches. In nucleotides, the CDR3 is TGTGCCAGCAGCCCACAGGGGGGATTAGACACCATATATTTT. This gives the protein CASSPQGGLDTIYF.

The V call is TRBV5-1, the J call TRBJ2-7; 8 nucleotides align to TRBD2. The CDR3 is 14 amino acids. Germline trimming cut 2 bases from V and 2 bases from J; bases unmatched to any gene: 3. CDR1 SGHRS and CDR2 YFSETQ come from the germline V gene. CDR3 sequence: CASSFRAGAYEQYF. The CDR3 coding sequence is TGCGCCAGCAGCTTTCGAGCGGGAGCCTACGAGCAGTACTTC.

The chain is built from TRBV14 and TRBJ2-1, with no clear D. From germline, CDR1 is SGHDN and CDR2 FVKESK. This CDR3 contains 14 residues. V was cut by 4 bases and J by 4 bases, with 11 bases left in between. CDR3 DNA: TGTGCCAGCAGCCCGGCCGGGCGGTACAATGAGCAGTTCTTC. It codes for CASSPAGRYNEQFF.

The chain recombines TRBV4-2 with TRBJ2-7; 9 positions agree with TRBD2. Germline V gene data show CDR1 as LGHNA and CDR2 as YNFKEQ. The CDR3 runs 15 residues. The V and J ends lost 4 bases and 1 base, in that order; junction bases with no gene match: 5. The chain's CDR3 is CASSPTSGPSYEQYF. The CDR3, as DNA: TGTGCCAGCAGCCCAACTAGCGGGCCGTCCTACGAGCAGTACTTC.

This chain links TRBV29-1 with TRBJ1-3, with 10 bases identical to TRBD1. The CDR3 runs to 16 residues. Germline CDR1 and CDR2: SQVTM and ANQGSEA. The V and J ends lost 4 bases and 3 bases, in that order; junction bases with no gene match: 9. CDR3 sequence reads: CSVVSDRGYGGNTIYF. The CDR3 DNA reads as TGCAGCGTTGTATCGGACAGGGGGTACGGTGGAAACACCATATATTTT.

V and J are TRBV27 and TRBJ2-5; possible D gene TRBD2, 5 bases. Germline V gives CDR1 MNHEY, CDR2 SMNVEV (reference sequence). This CDR3 has 15 residues. The germline V and J ends were trimmed by 5 bases and 1 base, with 14 bases remaining between them. The CDR3 nucleotides read TGTGCCAGCAGTCAGCGGATCCGGGGCCAAGAGACCCAGTACTTC. Translated: CASSQRIRGQETQYF.